This record concerns one TCR beta chain sequence. The sample belongs to a study of blood T cell repertoires in COVID-19. Study-wide context: Spain, Italy and the United States supplied samples that represented acute and convalescent COVID-19.

Recruited during active infection, patients (from Seattle) were subsequently followed longitudinally. Germline V CDR1 and CDR2: MNHNY, SVGAGI (reference sequence). The CDR3 sequence is 15 residues long. Losses at the gene ends were 6 bases for V and 4 bases for J; bases not matched to a gene: 5. Sequencing used immunoSEQ multiplex PCR; TCRdb keeps in-frame clones, though not all of them. The data show about 180,000 clones, around nine tenths seen once. The receptor's source is a woman between 65 and 79 years old with COVID-19, enrolled during active disease. The sequencing sample was made of peripheral blood. The genes are TRBV6-6 and TRBJ2-3, with 12 positions matching TRBD2. DNA for the CDR3: TGTGCCAGCAGCACAGGACTAGCGGGACCAGATACGCAGTATTTT. This translates into CASSTGLAGPDTQYF.